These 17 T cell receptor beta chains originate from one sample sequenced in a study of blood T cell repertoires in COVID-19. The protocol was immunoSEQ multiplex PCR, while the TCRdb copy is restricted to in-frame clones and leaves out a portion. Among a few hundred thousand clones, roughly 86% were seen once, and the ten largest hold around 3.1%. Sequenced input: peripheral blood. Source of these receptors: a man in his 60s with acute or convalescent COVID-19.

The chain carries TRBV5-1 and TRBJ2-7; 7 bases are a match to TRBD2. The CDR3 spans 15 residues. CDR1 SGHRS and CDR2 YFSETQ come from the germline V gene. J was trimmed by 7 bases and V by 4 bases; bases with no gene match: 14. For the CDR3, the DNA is TGCGCCAGCAGCCTCGGGGACCCCGAAGCGGGGGAGCAGTACTTC. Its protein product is CASSLGDPEAGEQYF.

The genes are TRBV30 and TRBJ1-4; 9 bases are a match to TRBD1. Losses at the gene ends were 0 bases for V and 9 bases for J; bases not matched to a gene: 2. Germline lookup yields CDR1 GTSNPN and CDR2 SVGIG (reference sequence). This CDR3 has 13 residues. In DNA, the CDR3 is TGTGCCTGGAGTGTTGGGACAGGGAAAAAACTGTTTTTT. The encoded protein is CAWSVGTGKKLFF.

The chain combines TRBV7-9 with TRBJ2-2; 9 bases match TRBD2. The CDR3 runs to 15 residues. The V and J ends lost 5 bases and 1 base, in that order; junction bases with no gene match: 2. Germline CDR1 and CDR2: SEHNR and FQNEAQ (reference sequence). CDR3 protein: CASSTAGGNTGELFF. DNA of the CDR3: TGTGCCAGCAGCACAGCGGGGGGGAACACCGGGGAGCTGTTTTTT.

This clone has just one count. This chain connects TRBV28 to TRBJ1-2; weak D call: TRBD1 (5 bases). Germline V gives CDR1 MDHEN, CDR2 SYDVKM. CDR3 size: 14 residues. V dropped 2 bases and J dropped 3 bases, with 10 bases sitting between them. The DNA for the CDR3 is TGTGCCAGCAGTTTAACAGGACCCGACTATGGCTACACCTTC. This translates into CASSLTGPDYGYTF.

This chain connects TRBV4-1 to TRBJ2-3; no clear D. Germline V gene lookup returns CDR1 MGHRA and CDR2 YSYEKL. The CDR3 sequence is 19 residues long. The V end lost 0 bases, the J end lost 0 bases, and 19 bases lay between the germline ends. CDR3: CASSQESAAAEPSTDTQYF. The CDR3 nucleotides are TGCGCCAGCAGCCAAGAGTCGGCGGCGGCGGAACCTAGCACAGATACGCAGTATTTT.

The CDR3 loop is CASSLTAGDRGNEKLFF. The CDR3 coding sequence is TGTGCCAGCAGTTTAACCGCCGGCGACAGGGGGAATGAAAAACTGTTTTTT. The rearrangement links TRBV27 to TRBJ1-4; 9 nucleotides agree with TRBD1. Trimming removed 2 bases from V and 5 bases from J; junction bases left unmatched: 9. Germline V lookup: CDR1 MNHEY, CDR2 SMNVEV (reference sequence). This CDR3 contains 17 residues.

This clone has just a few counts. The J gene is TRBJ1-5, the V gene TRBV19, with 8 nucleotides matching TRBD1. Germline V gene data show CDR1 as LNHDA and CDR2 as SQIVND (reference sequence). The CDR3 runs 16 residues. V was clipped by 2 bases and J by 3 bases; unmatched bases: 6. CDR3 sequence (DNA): TGTGCCAGTAGTATAATTGGACAGGGCCACAATCAGCCCCAGCATTTT. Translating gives CASSIIGQGHNQPQHF.

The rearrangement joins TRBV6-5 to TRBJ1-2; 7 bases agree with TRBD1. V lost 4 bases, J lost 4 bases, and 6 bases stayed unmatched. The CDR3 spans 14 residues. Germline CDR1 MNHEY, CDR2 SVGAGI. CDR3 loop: CASSSTGPPYGYTF. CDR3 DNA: TGTGCCAGCAGTTCGACAGGGCCCCCCTATGGCTACACCTTC.

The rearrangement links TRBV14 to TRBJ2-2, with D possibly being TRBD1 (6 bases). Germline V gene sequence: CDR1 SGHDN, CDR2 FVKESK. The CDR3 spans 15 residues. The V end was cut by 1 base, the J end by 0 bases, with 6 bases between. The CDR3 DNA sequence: TGTGCCAGCAGCCAAGGGACAGCGAACACCGGGGAGCTGTTTTTT. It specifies CASSQGTANTGELFF.

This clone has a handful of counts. CDR3 bases: TGTGCCAGCAGCCTAGGGACAGGGAGGGGTGGCTACACCTTC. It yields the protein CASSLGTGRGGYTF. V and J are TRBV6-5 and TRBJ1-2, with 9 bases matching TRBD1. The trim removed 6 bases at V and 7 bases at J, leaving 9 bases unmatched. The CDR3 sequence is 14 residues long. Germline V gene lookup returns CDR1 MNHEY and CDR2 SVGAGI.

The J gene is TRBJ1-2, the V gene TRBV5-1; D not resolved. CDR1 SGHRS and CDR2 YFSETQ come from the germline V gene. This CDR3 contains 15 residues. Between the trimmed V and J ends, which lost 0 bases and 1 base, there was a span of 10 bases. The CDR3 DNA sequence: TGCGCCAGCAGCTTGGGGCGGGATTTTAACTATGGCTACACCTTC. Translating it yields CASSLGRDFNYGYTF.

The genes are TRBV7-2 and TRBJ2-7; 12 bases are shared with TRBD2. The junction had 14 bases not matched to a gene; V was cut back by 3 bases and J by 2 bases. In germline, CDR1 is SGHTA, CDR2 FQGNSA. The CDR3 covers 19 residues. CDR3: CASSFLPLSSGGGPYEQYF. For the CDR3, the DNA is TGTGCCAGCAGCTTCCTACCCCTATCTAGCGGGGGGGGTCCCTACGAGCAGTACTTC.

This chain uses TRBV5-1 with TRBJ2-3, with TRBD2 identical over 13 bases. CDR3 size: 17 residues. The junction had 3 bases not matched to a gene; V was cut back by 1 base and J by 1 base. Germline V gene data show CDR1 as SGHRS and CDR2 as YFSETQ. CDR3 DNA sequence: TGCGCCAGCAGCTTGAGTGGGACTAGCGGGGGCACAGATACGCAGTATTTT. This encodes CASSLSGTSGGTDTQYF.

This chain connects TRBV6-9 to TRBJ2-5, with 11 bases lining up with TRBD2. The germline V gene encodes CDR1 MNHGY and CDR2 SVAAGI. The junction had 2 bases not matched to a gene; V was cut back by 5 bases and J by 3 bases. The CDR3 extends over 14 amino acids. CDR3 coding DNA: TGTGCCAGCAGTAAACTAGCGGGGGAAGAGACCCAGTACTTC. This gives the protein CASSKLAGEETQYF.

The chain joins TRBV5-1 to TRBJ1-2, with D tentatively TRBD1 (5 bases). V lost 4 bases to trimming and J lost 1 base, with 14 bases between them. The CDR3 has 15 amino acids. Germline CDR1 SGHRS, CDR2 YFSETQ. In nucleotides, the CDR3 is TGCGCCAGCAGCCCGGGGGAGGGTGGTAACTATGGCTACACCTTC. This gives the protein CASSPGEGGNYGYTF. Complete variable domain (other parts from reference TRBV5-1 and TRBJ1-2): KAGVTQTPRYLIKTRGQQVTLSCSPISGHRSVSWYQQTPGQGLQFLFEYFSETQRNKGNFPGRFSGRQFSNSRSEMNVSTLELGDSALYLCASSPGEGGNYGYTFGSGTRLTVV.

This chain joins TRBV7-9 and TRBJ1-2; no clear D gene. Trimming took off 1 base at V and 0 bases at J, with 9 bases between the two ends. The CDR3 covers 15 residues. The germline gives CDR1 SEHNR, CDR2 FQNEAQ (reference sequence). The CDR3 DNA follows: TGTGCCAGCAGCTTAGGGGAGGGTTCTAACTATGGCTACACCTTC. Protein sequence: CASSLGEGSNYGYTF. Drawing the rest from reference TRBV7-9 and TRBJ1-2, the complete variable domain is DTGVSQNPRHKITKRGQNVTFRCDPISEHNRLYWYRQTLGQGPEFLTYFQNEAQLEKSRLLSDRFSAERPKGSFSTLEIQRTEQGDSAMYLCASSLGEGSNYGYTFGSGTRLTVV.

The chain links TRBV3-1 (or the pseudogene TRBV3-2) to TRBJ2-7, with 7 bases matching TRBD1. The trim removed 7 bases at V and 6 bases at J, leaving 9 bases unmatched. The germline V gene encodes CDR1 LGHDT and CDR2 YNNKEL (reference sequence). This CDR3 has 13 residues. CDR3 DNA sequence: TGTGCCAGCACCGAAGGGGGCAGGGGCGAGCAGTACTTC. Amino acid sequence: CASTEGGRGEQYF.